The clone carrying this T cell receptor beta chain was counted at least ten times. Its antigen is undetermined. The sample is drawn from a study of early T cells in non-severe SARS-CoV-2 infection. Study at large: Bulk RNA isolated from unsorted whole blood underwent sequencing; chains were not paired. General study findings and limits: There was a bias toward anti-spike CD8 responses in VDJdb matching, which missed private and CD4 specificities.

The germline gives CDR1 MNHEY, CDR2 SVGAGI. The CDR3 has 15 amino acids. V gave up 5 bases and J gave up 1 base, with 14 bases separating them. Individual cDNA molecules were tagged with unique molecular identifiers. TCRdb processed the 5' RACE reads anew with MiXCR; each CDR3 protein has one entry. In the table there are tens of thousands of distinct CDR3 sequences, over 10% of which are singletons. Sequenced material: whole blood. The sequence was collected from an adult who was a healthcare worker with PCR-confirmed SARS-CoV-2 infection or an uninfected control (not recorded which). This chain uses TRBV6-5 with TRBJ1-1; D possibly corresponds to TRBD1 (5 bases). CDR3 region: CASSNHRLGNTEAFF. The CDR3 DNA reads TGTGCCAGCAGTAACCACAGGTTGGGGAACACTGAAGCTTTCTTT.